The 22 T cell receptor beta chains presented below share a single source sample, sequenced in a study of T cell repertoires in cytomegalovirus infection. TCRdb analysed the reads with MiXCR anew, one entry per CDR3 protein. The data hold about 770,000 distinct CDR3 sequences, with 25% to 30% observed a single time. Their specific antigens are unknown. The sequenced sample was cultured CD8+ T cells from PBMCs, obtained from culture after CMV antigen stimulation. These TCRs come from a human donor in good health (CMV status not recorded). Some clones in this sample may be carry-over from other donors' samples.

The rearrangement links TRBV11-2 to TRBJ2-5; D may be TRBD1 or TRBD2 (5 bases each). Trimming stripped 1 base from V and 5 bases from J, with 14 bases between. Germline CDR1 is SGHAT and CDR2 is FQNNGV. CDR3 size: 15 residues. The DNA for the CDR3 is TGTGCCAGCAGCTTAGTGGGTGGGACCAGGGAGACCCAGTACTTC. Translating it yields CASSLVGGTRETQYF.

This clonotype was detected only a few times. This rearrangement joins TRBV27 to TRBJ1-1; 9 nucleotides line up with TRBD1. The V gene's germline CDR1 is MNHEY and CDR2 SMNVEV (reference sequence). The CDR3 has 16 residues. V shed 6 bases, J shed 0 bases, and the junction held 8 bases outside the gene matches. CDR3 nucleotides: TGTGCCAGCAGGCACCCCGGGACAGGGATGAACACTGAAGCTTTCTTT. As protein: CASRHPGTGMNTEAFF.

V gene TRBV6-1 combines with J gene TRBJ1-3; no clear D. The germline gives CDR1 MNHNS, CDR2 SASEGT. V was cut by 1 base and J by 4 bases, with 8 bases left in between. The CDR3 has 14 residues. The CDR3: CASSEGGPGNTIYF. Written as DNA, the CDR3 is TGTGCCAGCAGTGAAGGTGGACCAGGAAACACCATATATTTT.

The chain carries TRBV4-1 and TRBJ1-3, with D uncertain. The CDR3 loop spans 14 amino acids. The germline V gene encodes CDR1 MGHRA and CDR2 YSYEKL. V was shortened by 0 bases and J by 3 bases, with 6 bases between the two germline ends. CDR3 bases: TGCGCCAGCAGCCAAGAACTTTATGGAAACACCATATATTTT. Residues: CASSQELYGNTIYF.

This clonotype has more than one count but fewer than ten. The chain is built from TRBV27 and TRBJ2-7, with D maybe TRBD1 (5 bases). The CDR3 has 13 amino acids. The V end lost 5 bases, the J end lost 7 bases, and 15 bases lay between the germline ends. CDR1 is MNHEY and CDR2 is SMNVEV in the germline V gene (reference sequence). The CDR3, as DNA: TGTGCCAGCAGTCTTGGACATCCTTGGGAGCAGTACTTC. Its protein is CASSLGHPWEQYF.

This chain uses TRBV7-9 with TRBJ2-7; D not certain. The germline gives CDR1 SEHNR, CDR2 FQNEAQ (reference sequence). The CDR3 runs 13 residues. The V end lost 5 bases, the J end lost 1 base, and 9 bases lay between the germline ends. CDR3 amino acids: CASSPQSSYEQYF. The CDR3 nucleotides read TGTGCCAGCAGCCCACAGAGTTCCTACGAGCAGTACTTC.

As regards this clonotype: A much larger clonotype is one base distant, so this may be a read error. The chain combines TRBV7-2 with TRBJ2-3; 7 nucleotides match TRBD1. Unmatched junction bases numbered 7, after V lost 5 bases and J lost 2 bases. The CDR3 extends over 15 amino acids. Germline-derived CDR1 and CDR2 are SGHTA and FQGNSA. CDR3 protein: CASSEGTANTDTQYF. The CDR3 DNA follows: TGTGCCAGCAGCGAGGGGACAGCTAACACAGATACGCAGTATTTT.

CDR3 bases: TGTGCCAGCAGTTTGGGACTAGCGGACTACACCGGGGAGCTGTTTTTT. As protein: CASSLGLADYTGELFF. This chain links TRBV28 with TRBJ2-2; TRBD2 agrees at 11 bases. V was pared by 3 bases and J by 3 bases, with 3 bases of the junction left unmatched. Germline-derived CDR1 and CDR2 are MDHEN and SYDVKM. The CDR3 contains 16 residues.

This clonotype has a handful of counts. V and J are TRBV7-2 and TRBJ1-4; no firm D call. Trimming cost V 1 base and J 7 bases, with 7 bases left between them. The germline V gene has CDR1 SGHTA and CDR2 FQGNSA. The CDR3 runs 13 residues. The CDR3 protein is CASSLGWSEKLFF. Here the CDR3 DNA reads TGTGCCAGCAGCTTAGGATGGTCTGAAAAACTGTTTTTT.

This clonotype has a count of ten or more. The chain has TRBV7-8 and TRBJ2-7, with a tentative D call TRBD2 (5 bases). The V gene's germline CDR1 is SGHVS and CDR2 FQNEAQ. With 2 bases removed from V and 0 bases from J, the gap between germline ends came to 8 bases. This CDR3 has 14 residues. The CDR3 DNA sequence: TGTGCCAGCAGCTTACGACGGGGCTCCTACGAGCAGTACTTC. It specifies CASSLRRGSYEQYF.

This chain joins TRBV28 and TRBJ1-4; TRBD1 matches at 8 bases. The germline V gene encodes CDR1 MDHEN and CDR2 SYDVKM. The CDR3 covers 16 residues. After removal of 5 bases from V and 6 bases from J, the junction contained 11 bases not matched to a gene. The CDR3 DNA reads as TGTGCCAGCAGTGTCTTTTCAGGGGGCGCAGATGAAAAACTGTTTTTT. Amino acids: CASSVFSGGADEKLFF.

The CDR3 sequence is CASSEIRGLRETQYF. CDR3 sequence (DNA): TGTGCCAGCAGTGAAATTCGGGGTCTGCGGGAGACCCAGTACTTC. The genes are TRBV2 and TRBJ2-5; perhaps TRBD2 as D (5 bases). V shed 2 bases and J shed 5 bases, with 15 bases lying between them. This CDR3 has 15 amino acids. The V gene's germline CDR1 is SNHLY and CDR2 FYNNEI.

V is TRBV4-3 and J is TRBJ2-5, with D possibly being TRBD1 (6 bases). CDR1 and CDR2 from the germline V gene are LGHNA and YSLEER. Trimming pared 0 bases from V and 2 bases from J, leaving 10 bases between. The CDR3 is 15 amino acids. The CDR3 sequence: CASSQEGQYQETQYF. As DNA, the CDR3 is TGCGCCAGCAGCCAAGAGGGACAATATCAAGAGACCCAGTACTTC.

The chain has TRBV6-2 or TRBV6-3 and TRBJ1-1; the D is unclear. Trimming pared 5 bases from V and 2 bases from J, leaving 15 bases between. Germline values: CDR1 MNHEY, CDR2 SVGEGT. CDR3 size: 15 residues. CDR3 coding DNA: TGTGCCAGCAGTGCCCGTGGGATACTTAACACTGAAGCTTTCTTT. Amino acid sequence: CASSARGILNTEAFF.

This clonotype was observed a handful of times. V is TRBV2 and J is TRBJ1-1; TRBD1 matches 7 bases. The CDR3 covers 13 residues. V lost 6 bases to trimming and J lost 3 bases; unmatched junction nucleotides: 4. Germline V gene lookup returns CDR1 SNHLY and CDR2 FYNNEI. The CDR3 DNA sequence: TGTGCCAGCAGCGAGGACAGGCACACTGAAGCTTTCTTT. Translated, it gives CASSEDRHTEAFF.

The chain is built from TRBV7-6 and TRBJ2-7, with 7 bases lining up with TRBD1. The trim removed 5 bases at V and 4 bases at J, leaving 11 bases unmatched. The CDR3 has 15 amino acids. Per germline, CDR1 SGHVS and CDR2 FNYEAQ. The CDR3 sequence is CASSPQGDSRYEQYF. The CDR3 DNA reads TGTGCCAGCAGCCCTCAAGGGGACAGCCGTTACGAGCAGTACTTC. Full variable domain (outside the CDR3, taken from reference TRBV7-6 and TRBJ2-7): GAGVSQSPRYKVTKRGQDVALRCDPISGHVSLYWYRQALGQGPEFLTYFNYEAQQDKSGLPNDRFSAERPEGSISTLTIQRTEQRDSAMYRCASSPQGDSRYEQYFGPGTRLTVT.

This clonotype has at least ten counts. This rearrangement joins TRBV6-2 or TRBV6-3 to TRBJ2-7; 11 bases are shared with TRBD1. J was trimmed by 4 bases and V by 5 bases; bases with no gene match: 16. CDR3 length equals 18 residues. Looked up from germline, CDR1 is MNHEY and CDR2 is SVGEGT. The CDR3 loop is CASSKDRGRFSPNYEQYV. CDR3 bases: TGTGCCAGCAGTAAGGACAGGGGGCGTTTTTCCCCTAATTACGAGCAGTACGTC.

The chain recombines TRBV28 with TRBJ2-5; 9 nucleotides agree with TRBD1. CDR1 and CDR2 (germline): MDHEN, SYDVKM. The CDR3 is 16 amino acids. The V gene end was trimmed by 5 bases and the J gene end by 0 bases; junction bases not matched to a gene: 7. CDR3 bases: TGTGCCAGCAGTACCTCCGGGACAGGGTACCAAGAGACCCAGTACTTC. It is translated as CASSTSGTGYQETQYF.

V gene TRBV7-8 combines with J gene TRBJ2-2; D gene ambiguous. The CDR3 is made up of 13 amino acids. V was shortened by 3 bases and J by 10 bases, with 12 bases between the two germline ends. Germline assignment: CDR1 SGHVS and CDR2 FQNEAQ. DNA of the CDR3: TGTGCCAGCAGCTTTACCAAGGGTCCGGAGCTGTTTTTT. It yields the protein CASSFTKGPELFF.

The DNA for the CDR3 is TGTGCCAGCAGCTCACCGGGACACTCCGGGGAGCTGTTTTTT. Its translation is CASSSPGHSGELFF. The chain employs TRBV7-9 and TRBJ2-2; a weak D match, TRBD1 (6 bases). Per germline, CDR1 SEHNR and CDR2 FQNEAQ (reference sequence). The CDR3 spans 14 residues. V shed 4 bases and J shed 6 bases, with 12 bases lying between them. The whole variable domain, filled in from reference TRBV7-9 and TRBJ2-2, reads DTGVSQNPRHKITKRGQNVTFRCDPISEHNRLYWYRQTLGQGPEFLTYFQNEAQLEKSRLLSDRFSAERPKGSFSTLEIQRTEQGDSAMYLCASSSPGHSGELFFGEGSRLTVL.

This clonotype showed up just a few times. The chain couples TRBV7-9 to TRBJ2-3; 8 bases agree with TRBD1. Looked up from germline, CDR1 is SEHNR and CDR2 is FQNEAQ (reference sequence). The CDR3 contains 15 residues. With V trimmed by 3 bases and J by 6 bases, 8 bases remained unmatched. The CDR3 here is CASSFRGQAADTQYF. For the CDR3, the DNA is TGTGCCAGCAGCTTCAGGGGGCAAGCGGCCGATACGCAGTATTTT.

This clonotype was counted many times. CDR3 residues: CASSLALRGRGRNTEAFF. CDR3 nucleotide sequence: TGTGCCAGCAGTTTAGCGCTAAGGGGCAGGGGGCGGAACACTGAAGCTTTCTTT. V usage is TRBV12-3 or TRBV12-4 and J usage is TRBJ1-1; 8 bases are a match to TRBD1. The V and J ends lost 0 bases and 1 base, in that order; junction bases with no gene match: 10. There are 18 residues in the CDR3.